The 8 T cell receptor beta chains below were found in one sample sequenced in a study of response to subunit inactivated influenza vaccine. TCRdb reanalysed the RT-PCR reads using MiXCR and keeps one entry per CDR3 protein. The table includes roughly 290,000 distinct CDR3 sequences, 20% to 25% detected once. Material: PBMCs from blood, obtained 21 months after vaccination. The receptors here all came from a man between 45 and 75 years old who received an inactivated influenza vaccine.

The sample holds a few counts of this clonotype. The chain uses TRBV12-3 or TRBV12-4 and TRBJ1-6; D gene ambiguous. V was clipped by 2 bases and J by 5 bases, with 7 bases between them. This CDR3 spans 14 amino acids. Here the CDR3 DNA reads TGTGCCAGCAGTTTAAGGCGGAATAATTCACCCCTCCACTTT. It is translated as CASSLRRNNSPLHF.

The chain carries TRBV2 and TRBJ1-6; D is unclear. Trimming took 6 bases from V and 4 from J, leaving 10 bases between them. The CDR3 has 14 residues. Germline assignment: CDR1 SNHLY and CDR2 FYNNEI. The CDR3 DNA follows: TGTGCCAGCAGCATCACATCTTATAATTCACCCCTCCACTTT. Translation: CASSITSYNSPLHF.

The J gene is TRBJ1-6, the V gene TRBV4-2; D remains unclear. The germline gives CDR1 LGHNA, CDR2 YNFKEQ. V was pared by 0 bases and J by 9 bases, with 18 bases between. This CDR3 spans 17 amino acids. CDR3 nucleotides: TGTGCCAGCAGCCAAGAGACGACTTTTAGGAGAGTTTCACCCCTCCACTTT. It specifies CASSQETTFRRVSPLHF.

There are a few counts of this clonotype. CDR3 amino acids: CASSPLGQGVKRTEAFF. The CDR3, as DNA: TGTGCCAGCAGCCCCCTCGGACAGGGGGTGAAGAGAACTGAAGCTTTCTTT. This chain uses TRBV7-6 with TRBJ1-1, with TRBD1 matching over 10 bases. The V and J ends lost 5 bases and 5 bases, in that order; junction bases with no gene match: 14. Germline V CDR1 and CDR2: SGHVS, FNYEAQ. This CDR3 is 17 amino acids long.

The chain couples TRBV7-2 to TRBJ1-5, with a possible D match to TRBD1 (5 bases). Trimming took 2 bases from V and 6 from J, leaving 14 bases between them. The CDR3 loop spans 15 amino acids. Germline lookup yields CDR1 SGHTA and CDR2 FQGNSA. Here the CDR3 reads CASSLRSGRGQPQHF. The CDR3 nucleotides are TGTGCCAGCAGCTTACGGTCAGGGAGGGGTCAGCCCCAGCATTTT.

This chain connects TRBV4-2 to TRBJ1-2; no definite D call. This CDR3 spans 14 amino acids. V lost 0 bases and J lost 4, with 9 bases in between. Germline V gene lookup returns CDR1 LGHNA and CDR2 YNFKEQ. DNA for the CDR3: TGTGCCAGCAGCCAAGAAGGAGATATCTATGGCTACACCTTC. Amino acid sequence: CASSQEGDIYGYTF.

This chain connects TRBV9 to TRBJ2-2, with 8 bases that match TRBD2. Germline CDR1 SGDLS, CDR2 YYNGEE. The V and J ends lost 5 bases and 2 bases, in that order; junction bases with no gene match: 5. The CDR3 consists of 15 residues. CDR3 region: CASRTSETNTGELFF. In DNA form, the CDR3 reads TGTGCCAGCAGGACTAGCGAGACCAACACCGGGGAGCTGTTTTTT.

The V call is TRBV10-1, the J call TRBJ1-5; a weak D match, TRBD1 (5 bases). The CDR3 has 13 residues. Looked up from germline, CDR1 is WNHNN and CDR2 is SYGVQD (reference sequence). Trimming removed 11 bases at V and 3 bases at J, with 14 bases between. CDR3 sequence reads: CARNRGNNQPQHF. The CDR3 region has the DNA TGCGCCCGAAACCGGGGGAACAATCAGCCCCAGCATTTT.